The sequence of this TCR beta chain was determined in a study of T cells in Graves' hyperthyroidism and ophthalmopathy. Findings and limits, study-wide: Blood samples included most of the expanded thyroid clonotypes exceeding 0.001. Model output signaled ophthalmopathy a median about 6.3 months ahead of onset.

Patients with uncontrolled infections, other autoimmune diseases, pregnancy or lactation were excluded. RNA transcripts were the template for amplifying TCR beta CDR3 regions. The TCR CDR3 was amplified in a first-round RT-PCR using the HTBI primer set. TCRdb reprocessed the multiplex PCR reads with MiXCR, giving one entry per CDR3 protein. The repertoire holds 90,000 to 120,000 distinct CDR3 sequences, with about a sixth as singletons. Germline CDR1 and CDR2: ENHRY and SYGVKD. This CDR3 comprises 14 residues. Trimming removed 2 bases from V and 3 bases from J, with 9 bases in between. This clonotype was counted many times. The antigen is not known.

The sequence derives from a woman aged 45-65 years with Graves' hyperthyroidism. The chain links TRBV10-3 to TRBJ2-3, with a possible D match to TRBD1 (5 bases). Sequencing was performed on blood. The CDR3 DNA follows: TGTGCCATCAGTGAGAACAGGCAAACAGATACGCAGTATTTT. This encodes CAISENRQTDTQYF.